A single sample is the source of the 18 T cell receptor beta chains below, sequenced in a study of OX40 agonist ivuxolimab in advanced cancers. Repertoires were generated with immunoSEQ multiplex PCR, while TCRdb's copy carries only in-frame clones and drops some. The table lists roughly 72,000 clones, more than 65% of them singletons. This sample comprised CD4+ or CD8+ T cells sorted from blood, obtained in a trial of the OX40 agonist ivuxolimab. These receptors all stem from an adult with an advanced solid tumor such as melanoma, head and neck, liver or kidney cancer.

J is TRBJ2-5 and V is TRBV9, with TRBD1 as a possible D gene (6 bases). The germline V gene encodes CDR1 SGDLS and CDR2 YYNGEE. The CDR3 totals 14 residues. Deletions cut 3 bases from V and 1 base from J, with 10 bases between. The chain's CDR3 is CASSARDIQETQYF. Written as DNA, the CDR3 is TGTGCCAGCAGCGCAAGGGACATCCAAGAGACCCAGTACTTC. The entire variable domain, with the rest obtained from reference TRBV9 and TRBJ2-5, is as follows: DSGVTQTPKHLITATGQRVTLRCSPRSGDLSVYWYQQSLDQGLQFLIQYYNGEERAKGNILERFSAQQFPDLHSELNLSSLELGDSALYFCASSARDIQETQYFGPGTRLLVL.

This clone was seen only once. This chain uses TRBV5-1 with TRBJ1-3, with 7 bases fitting TRBD1. The CDR3 sequence is 15 residues long. Per the germline V gene, CDR1 is SGHRS and CDR2 is YFSETQ. V gave up 4 bases and J gave up 0 bases; unmatched junction bases: 4. The CDR3 bases are TGCGCCAGCAGCAAAGGGACAGACTCTGGAAACACCATATATTTT. Translated: CASSKGTDSGNTIYF.

Details on this clone: A read error likely explains this, since a far larger clone differs by one base. For the CDR3, the DNA is TGTGTCAGCAGACCAACCCCCCTGGGGGGCTACACCTTC. As protein: CVSRPTPLGGYTF. The chain recombines TRBV27 with TRBJ1-2; unclear D gene. CDR1 is MNHEY, CDR2 SMNVEV, per germline (reference sequence). CDR3 length: 13 residues.

This clone was recorded once. The rearrangement links TRBV11-1 to TRBJ2-3; D gene ambiguous. V lost 1 base, J lost 2 bases, and 13 bases lay in between. The germline gives CDR1 SGHAT, CDR2 FQDESV (reference sequence). The CDR3 is 16 residues long. CDR3 sequence reads: CASSLGDWITTDTQYF. For the CDR3, the DNA is TGTGCCAGCAGCTTAGGAGACTGGATAACCACAGATACGCAGTATTTT.

This clone was recorded once. The rearrangement uses TRBV21-1 and TRBJ2-7; the tabulated D call, TRBD1, remains unverified against the DNA. TRBV21-1 represents a pseudogene. This CDR3 has 17 amino acids. The CDR3 region has the DNA TGTGCCAGCAGCAAAGGACTGGGGCAAGGGAAATGGTACGAGCAGTACTTC. Amino acids: CASSKGLGQGKWYEQYF.

The chain employs TRBV6-4 and TRBJ2-3; 11 bases map to TRBD2. In germline, CDR1 is MRHNA, CDR2 SNTAGT. V was pared by 6 bases and J by 3 bases, with 2 bases of the junction left unmatched. The CDR3 totals 14 residues. The CDR3 sequence: CASSASGRTDTQYF. As DNA, the CDR3 is TGTGCCAGCAGCGCTAGCGGGAGGACAGATACGCAGTATTTT.

The V gene is TRBV5-5, the J gene TRBJ1-1; the match to TRBD1 covers 9 bases. CDR1 and CDR2 (germline): SGHKS, YYEKEE (reference sequence). The CDR3 totals 14 residues. Unmatched junction bases numbered 5, after V lost 4 bases and J lost 4 bases. The CDR3 nucleotides read TGTGCCAGCAGCCTACAGGGGGCGACCACTGAAGCTTTCTTT. Residues: CASSLQGATTEAFF.

This chain uses TRBV2 with TRBJ1-2, with 9 bases identical to TRBD1. Trimming at V came to 6 bases and at J to 5 bases, leaving 7 bases not matched to a gene. This CDR3 has 14 residues. Germline loops: CDR1 SNHLY, CDR2 FYNNEI. The CDR3 DNA follows: TGTGCCAGCAGCCTACAGGGGGCGGAGTATGGCTACACCTTC. This codes for CASSLQGAEYGYTF.

This rearrangement joins TRBV7-2 to TRBJ2-1; either TRBD1 or TRBD2 may fit D (6 bases each). The CDR3 covers 14 residues. Germline V gene sequence: CDR1 SGHTA, CDR2 FQGNSA. Trimming took 6 bases from V and 7 from J, leaving 16 bases between them. CDR3 coding DNA: TGTGCCAGCAGGATTCCCAGGGGAGGAAATGAGCAGTTCTTC. This encodes CASRIPRGGNEQFF.

This sequence joins TRBV19 and TRBJ1-2, with D unclear. The CDR3 extends over 14 amino acids. The germline gives CDR1 LNHDA, CDR2 SQIVND (reference sequence). The V end was cut by 3 bases, the J end by 4 bases, with 12 bases between. The CDR3 bases are TGTGCCAGTAGTATGTTGAGGGCTGGCTATGGCTACACCTTC. Its translation is CASSMLRAGYGYTF.

This clone is medium-sized (0.01 to 0.1%) in the sample. The rearrangement links TRBV29-1 to TRBJ1-2; D gene ambiguous. This CDR3 has 12 residues. The V gene lost 4 bases and the J gene lost 4 bases, with 10 bases spanning the gap. CDR1 and CDR2 from the germline V gene are SQVTM and ANQGSEA. The CDR3 protein is CSVAQTAYGYTF. The CDR3 region has the DNA TGCAGCGTTGCCCAGACGGCCTATGGCTACACCTTC.

V and J are TRBV7-9 and TRBJ1-5; tentatively, D is TRBD1 (6 bases). Germline-derived CDR1 and CDR2 are SEHNR and FQNEAQ (reference sequence). Trimming took off 3 bases at V and 7 bases at J, with 13 bases between the two ends. This CDR3 region has 14 residues. The CDR3 is CASSFDTGYQPQHF. The CDR3 DNA sequence: TGTGCCAGCAGCTTCGACACAGGGTACCAGCCCCAGCATTTT. Using reference TRBV7-9 and TRBJ1-5 for the parts outside the CDR3, the full variable domain is DTGVSQNPRHKITKRGQNVTFRCDPISEHNRLYWYRQTLGQGPEFLTYFQNEAQLEKSRLLSDRFSAERPKGSFSTLEIQRTEQGDSAMYLCASSFDTGYQPQHFGDGTRLSIL.

This clone is a singleton in its sample. The rearrangement links TRBV5-8 to TRBJ1-5; 7 bases are a match to TRBD1. Germline V gene lookup returns CDR1 SGHTS and CDR2 YDEGEE. The CDR3 contains 16 residues. The J segment lost 1 base and the V segment lost 0 bases, leaving 4 bases of the junction unmatched. CDR3 DNA: TGTGCCAGCAGCTTGGGGGGACAGAGGAGCAATCAGCCCCAGCATTTT. It translates to CASSLGGQRSNQPQHF.

The rearrangement links TRBV9 to TRBJ1-3; D ambiguous. V was clipped by 5 bases and J by 0 bases, with 9 bases between them. In germline, CDR1 is SGDLS, CDR2 YYNGEE. CDR3 length equals 14 residues. In DNA form, the CDR3 reads TGTGCCAGCAGTACGACTTACTCTGGAAACACCATATATTTT. It specifies CASSTTYSGNTIYF. Full variable domain (missing parts from reference TRBV9 and TRBJ1-3): DSGVTQTPKHLITATGQRVTLRCSPRSGDLSVYWYQQSLDQGLQFLIQYYNGEERAKGNILERFSAQQFPDLHSELNLSSLELGDSALYFCASSTTYSGNTIYFGEGSWLTVV.

This clone appeared once. The rearrangement links TRBV7-3 to TRBJ2-5; D gene ambiguous. CDR3 length equals 13 residues. Trimming took off 1 base at V and 2 bases at J, with 5 bases between the two ends. In germline, CDR1 is SGHTA, CDR2 FQGTGA. The CDR3 spells CASSLSLQETQYF. In nucleotides, the CDR3 is TGTGCCAGCAGCTTAAGTCTTCAAGAGACCCAGTACTTC.

The chain has TRBV2 and TRBJ2-1; D possibly corresponds to TRBD1 (6 bases). CDR1 and CDR2 (germline): SNHLY, FYNNEI. Trimming cost V 8 bases and J 9 bases, with 20 bases left between them. CDR3 length equals 14 residues. The CDR3, as DNA: TGTGCCAGCCGGGGCCCAGGGGCGATAAGTGAGCAGTTCTTC. This gives the protein CASRGPGAISEQFF. Together with reference TRBV2 and TRBJ2-1, the CDR3 gives the full variable domain: EPEVTQTPSHQVTQMGQEVILRCVPISNHLYFYWYRQILGQKVEFLVSFYNNEISEKSEIFDDQFSVERPDGSNFTLKIRSTKLEDSAMYFCASRGPGAISEQFFGPGTRLTVL.

The chain recombines TRBV11-2 with TRBJ2-7, with no clear D. This CDR3 is 15 amino acids long. From germline, CDR1 is SGHAT and CDR2 FQNNGV. V lost 5 bases to trimming and J lost 4 bases, with 18 bases between them. The CDR3: CASSLREGLGYEQYF. CDR3 DNA sequence: TGTGCCAGCAGCCTTCGAGAAGGGTTGGGATACGAGCAGTACTTC.

The chain uses TRBV5-4 and TRBJ2-2, with D perhaps assigned TRBD1 or TRBD2 (5 bases each). The length of the CDR3 is 12 residues. The V and J ends lost 4 bases and 6 bases respectively, with 7 bases between them. Germline V gives CDR1 SGHNT, CDR2 YYREEE (reference sequence). CDR3 nucleotides: TGTGCCAGCAGCGGGGGAGCCGGGGAGCTGTTTTTT. It specifies CASSGGAGELFF. The complete variable domain, with remaining parts taken from reference TRBV5-4 and TRBJ2-2, reads ETGVTQSPTHLIKTRGQQVTLRCSSQSGHNTVSWYQQALGQGPQFIFQYYREEENGRGNFPPRFSGLQFPNYSSELNVNALELDDSALYLCASSGGAGELFFGEGSRLTVL.